This T cell receptor (beta chain) was profiled in a study of T cells after yellow fever vaccination. Study-wide points: High-abundance clonotypes from the bulk population could contaminate FACS-sorted repertoires.

TCRdb called the 5' RACE reads again in MiXCR, with one record for every CDR3 protein. The table records 100,000 to 150,000 distinct CDR3 sequences, 13% to 15% of them present only once. About this clonotype: Its matching antigen is unknown.

With 5 bases removed from V and 5 bases from J, the gap between germline ends came to 12 bases. Per germline, CDR1 SEHNR and CDR2 FQNEAQ (reference sequence). This CDR3 region has 13 residues. This receptor was taken from a man aged 18 to 30 who received the YFV17D yellow fever vaccine. The specimen comprised CD8+ T cells sorted from PBMCs, sampled 5 days after the yellow fever booster vaccination. The rearrangement joins TRBV7-9 to TRBJ2-5, with D unresolved. As DNA, the CDR3 is TGTGCCAGCAGCAGGGTAACTCTTGAGACCCAGTACTTC. This sequence encodes CASSRVTLETQYF.